Listed here are 3 T cell receptor beta chains from one sample, sequenced in a study of shared clonotypes between healthy human individuals. Assay: immunoSEQ multiplex PCR; the TCRdb copy retains only in-frame clones and omits some. The table has around 1,000,000 clones, 60% to 85% seen once; the top ten hold about 0.94%. The source material was memory CD4+ T cells from PBMCs. As for subset: CD45RA-negative fraction. The receptors originated from a man between 18 and 29 years old in good health. Some clones in this sample may be carry-over from other donors' samples.

This rearrangement joins TRBV9 to TRBJ2-3, with TRBD2 as a possible D gene (6 bases). The V and J ends lost 4 bases and 1 base respectively, with 19 bases between them. The CDR3 totals 17 residues. CDR1 is SGDLS, CDR2 YYNGEE, per germline. This CDR3 reads CASSPRGWGKGTDTQYF. For the CDR3, the DNA is TGTGCCAGCAGCCCCCGGGGGTGGGGCAAGGGCACAGATACGCAGTATTTT.

This clone was picked up one time. This chain connects TRBV18 to TRBJ2-1, with D perhaps TRBD1 (5 bases). The CDR3 is 15 residues long. CDR1 and CDR2 from the germline V gene are KGHSH and LQKENI. Deletions cut 0 bases from V and 10 bases from J, with 16 bases between. CDR3 sequence reads: CASSPPSRGRREQFF. The DNA for the CDR3 is TGTGCCAGCTCACCACCTTCTAGGGGCCGACGGGAGCAGTTCTTC.

This chain connects TRBV30 to TRBJ2-5, with TRBD2 identical over 7 bases. The ends lost 1 base at V and 9 bases at J; junction bases unmatched: 8. Germline values: CDR1 GTSNPN, CDR2 SVGIG (reference sequence). The CDR3 contains 13 residues. The CDR3 spells CAWSGRGRGAQYF. The CDR3 DNA follows: TGTGCCTGGAGTGGGAGGGGCCGGGGGGCCCAGTACTTC. Drawing the rest from reference TRBV30 and TRBJ2-5, the complete variable domain is SQTIHQWPATLVQPVGSPLSLECTVEGTSNPNLYWYRQAAGRGLQLLFYSVGIGQISSEVPQNLSASRPQDRQFILSSKKLLLSDSGFYLCAWSGRGRGAQYFGPGTRLLVL.